This T cell receptor (beta chain) was captured in a study of blood T cell repertoires in COVID-19 (TCRdb year 2020). For the wider study: Samples covering the acute and convalescent phases of COVID-19 were provided by collaborators in the United States, Italy and Spain. HLA class I and class II types, where available, came from metadata supplied by the sample provider rather than from assay-based typing. Subjects who had been exposed to COVID-19, were actively infected with it, or had recovered from it provided the deeply sampled blood TCRbeta repertoires that made up the dataset. The repertoires were released in a freely available public database intended as a resource for research on the immune response to SARS-CoV-2. Nearly every sample came with metadata listing a de-identified subject ID, COVID-19 status, age in years and sex. Samples came from the ongoing ImmuneRACE study (first 160 participants) plus 1,254 subjects from 6 global collaborators. The prospective study material was composed of cDNA or gDNA derived from T cells, B-cell-depleted T cells, or PBMCs.

In the prospective study, participants were roughly 18 to 100 years old, resided in 24 geographic areas of the United States, and were enrolled through a virtual design. To assign participants to cohorts, the prospective study relied on clinical history that participants themselves reported in a screening survey and a study questionnaire. Recovered participants in ImmuneRACE Cohort 3 were defined as having two consecutive negative NP/OP PCR tests, clearance from a healthcare professional, or resolution of symptoms. Mobile phlebotomists in the prospective study collected whole blood, serum and a nasopharyngeal or oropharyngeal swab from every participant. Prospective study participants could optionally give additional blood draws and questionnaires over an approximately 2-month period. Prospective study blood samples were shipped either frozen or at room temperature before DNA extraction. CDR1 and CDR2 are read off the germline V gene as MDHEN and SYDVKM. The CDR3, from cysteine to phenylalanine, totals 12 residues. The only DNA kept is the CDR3, 36 bases in frame from the first base. Relative to germline, V is 3 bases shorter and J is 10 bases shorter, with 7 bases between their ends.

Study-level results and caveats: How much clinical and demographic metadata was included differed by source and by participant, and the metadata was provided uncurated.

The immunoSEQ Assay, a bias-controlled multiplex PCR, was used to amplify TCRbeta CDR3 regions from genomic DNA. In the paper's pipeline: Nucleated cell counts per sample were estimated from amplification of reference gene primers within the assay. To quantify the absolute abundance of each unique TCRbeta CDR3 rearrangement, sequence reads were collapsed and filtered. For each sample, productive Simpson clonality was calculated as the square root of Simpson's diversity index over productive rearrangements. Drawn from immuneACCESS, this table holds only the in-frame rearrangements with V and J called that TCRdb kept. Clones are partly lost; checked studies trace under half to an unresolved V gene and leave the rest unexplained. V, J and clone size were drawn from that table, and D and trimming were deduced from the DNA. This sample gives 180,000 or so clones in total; roughly 83% of them show up just once. Over 10% of the sample rests with the top ten.

Worth noting for this clone: Its antigen target is currently unknown. Within one base of it there is no much larger clone, and no base qualities were kept.

Input material: PBMCs or T cells enriched from blood (not recorded which). The chain employs TRBV28 and TRBJ1-6; the D segment cannot be called with confidence. This receptor was identified in a woman aged 55-69 years who had recovered from COVID-19. The bases read TGTGCCAGCAGTTTCTCGCGGTCACCCCTCCACTTT. This sequence encodes CASSFSRSPLHF.